The clone carrying this TCR beta chain was detected only a few times. Profiling relied on immunoSEQ multiplex PCR, and the TCRdb table lists in-frame clones only, not all of them. This sample has about 15,000 clones, with roughly 83% found just once. The CDR3 loop spans 14 amino acids. CDR1 is LGHNA and CDR2 is YNFKEQ in the germline V gene. The V segment lost 4 bases and the J segment 0 bases; nucleotides outside the gene matches: 2. The sample originates from a study of technical replicates of blood from a handful of donors. The origin of this receptor is a human donor in good health. The chain couples TRBV4-2 to TRBJ2-7; 8 bases match TRBD2. Material for sequencing was PBMCs. CDR3 nucleotide sequence: TGTGCCAGCAGCCCGACTAGCGACTCCTACGAGCAGTACTTC. As protein: CASSPTSDSYEQYF.